This T cell receptor beta chain was retrieved from a study of beta chain features in type 1 diabetes. Study information: Sorted cells numbering under 110 million were examined across all samples.

This clone was counted only a few times. The whole isolated RNA underwent reverse transcription, so sequencing captured expressed TCRB transcripts. The data were produced by immunoSEQ multiplex PCR, yet TCRdb's version contains in-frame clones alone and is incomplete. This sample has about 360,000 clones; around 12% occur once, and the top ten carry less than 0.02%. The CDR3 extends over 14 amino acids. CDR1 is MNHEY, CDR2 SMNVEV, per germline (reference sequence). The ends were cut back, 8 bases at V and 0 bases at J, with 10 bases in the middle. The sample consisted of naive CD4+ T cells from blood. This rearrangement joins TRBV27 to TRBJ1-4; D uncertain. This TCR came from a man between 18 and 35 years old in good health. Written as DNA, the CDR3 is TGTGCCAGCCGCGGCGTTGCAACTAATGAAAAACTGTTTTTT. It codes for CASRGVATNEKLFF.